These 19 T cell receptor beta chains share one sample of origin, sequenced in a study of molecular identifiers for immune sequencing clone quantification. TCRdb recomputed calls from the PCR reads with MiXCR, one row per CDR3 protein. Of a few hundred thousand distinct CDR3 sequences in the sample, about a fifth were seen once. Sequencing was done on a sample of naive CD8+ T cells from blood, with Jurkat cell RNA spiked in. Stated subset: FACS-sorted CD8+CD4-CCR7+CD45RA+ naive T cells. The receptor source for this set is a human donor in good health. Some libraries in this study had Jurkat cell RNA spiked in.

This clonotype has just a few counts. The V and J genes are TRBV4-1 and TRBJ2-7; weak D call: TRBD1 (5 bases). V lost 3 bases and J 4 bases, leaving 13 bases between the germline ends. The germline V gene encodes CDR1 MGHRA and CDR2 YSYEKL. The CDR3 runs to 14 residues. For the CDR3, the DNA is TGCGCCAGCAGCCACGACAGCGTGGGATACGAGCAGTACTTC. Its protein product is CASSHDSVGYEQYF.

This clonotype was observed a few times. This chain uses TRBV21-1 with TRBJ2-3; the D call TRBD2 from the table was never checked on the DNA. TRBV21-1 is a pseudogene. The CDR3 length is 20 residues. The CDR3 nucleotides are TGTGCCCGCTTAAAGATGGAAAGGGGGACTAGCGTTCCGGTTCCAGATACGCAGTATTTT. This codes for CARLKMERGTSVPVPDTQYF.

Ten or more counts support this clonotype. The chain has TRBV7-9 and TRBJ1-2; D uncertain. Germline lookup yields CDR1 SEHNR and CDR2 FQNEAQ (reference sequence). The V end was cut by 1 base, the J end by 5 bases, with 8 bases between. The CDR3 consists of 13 residues. CDR3 DNA sequence: TGTGCCAGCAGCTTAGACGGTGCATATGGCTACACCTTC. Amino acids: CASSLDGAYGYTF.

V is TRBV10-2 and J is TRBJ1-2, with TRBD1 identical over 7 bases. The CDR3 sequence is 15 residues long. Germline lookup yields CDR1 WSHSY and CDR2 SAAADI. The junction had 5 bases not matched to a gene; V was cut back by 0 bases and J by 4 bases. CDR3 DNA: TGCGCCAGCAGTGAGTCGAAGGGACAGATCTATGGCTACACCTTC. Amino acids: CASSESKGQIYGYTF.

V gene TRBV12-3 or TRBV12-4 combines with J gene TRBJ2-5; 15 nucleotides line up with TRBD2. The J segment lost 4 bases and the V segment lost 5 bases, leaving 8 bases of the junction unmatched. CDR3 size: 17 residues. CDR3 in DNA: TGTGCCAGCAGTCCGGGACTAGCGGGAGGCGGGGGAGAGACCCAGTACTTC. This codes for CASSPGLAGGGGETQYF.

The rearrangement uses TRBV7-3 and TRBJ2-4; 7 positions agree with TRBD2. Per the germline V gene, CDR1 is SGHTA and CDR2 is FQGTGA. V shed 2 bases, J shed 8 bases, and the junction held 6 bases outside the gene matches. The CDR3 sequence is 14 residues long. The CDR3 region is CASSLGGGADIQYF. Written as DNA, the CDR3 is TGTGCCAGCAGCTTAGGGGGAGGGGCGGACATTCAGTACTTC.

The chain combines TRBV14 with TRBJ2-5; 8 positions match TRBD2. This CDR3 spans 15 amino acids. Germline V gene sequence: CDR1 SGHDN, CDR2 FVKESK. V was clipped by 2 bases and J by 4 bases; unmatched bases: 6. The CDR3 nucleotides read TGTGCCAGCAGCCAATGGGCGGGAGGTCGAGAGACCCAGTACTTC. It specifies CASSQWAGGRETQYF.

This clonotype showed up many times. CDR3 residues: CASSQEGVDEQYF. The CDR3 region has the DNA TGCGCCAGCAGCCAAGAAGGGGTTGACGAGCAGTACTTC. V gene TRBV4-1 combines with J gene TRBJ2-7; D might be TRBD1 (5 bases). The CDR3 is 13 residues long. Germline V gives CDR1 MGHRA, CDR2 YSYEKL. Trimming left V 0 bases short and J 5 bases short, with 8 bases between.

This clonotype turned up a few times. This chain connects TRBV4-1 to TRBJ1-1; D not resolved. Germline CDR1 reads MGHRA; CDR2 reads YSYEKL. V lost 3 bases and J lost 8, with 10 bases in between. The CDR3 loop spans 12 amino acids. The CDR3 protein is CASSHDATEAFF. The CDR3 bases are TGCGCCAGCAGCCATGACGCGACGGAAGCTTTCTTT.

The V and J genes are TRBV19 and TRBJ2-6; tentative D call: TRBD2 (6 bases). V was cut by 6 bases and J by 0 bases, with 12 bases left in between. The CDR3 has 16 amino acids. Germline V gives CDR1 LNHDA, CDR2 SQIVND (reference sequence). CDR3 loop: CASRWGVLSGANVLTF. The CDR3 DNA is TGTGCCAGTAGGTGGGGGGTCCTCTCTGGGGCCAACGTCCTGACTTTC.

The rearrangement joins TRBV12-3 or TRBV12-4 to TRBJ2-4; weak D call: TRBD1 (6 bases). The CDR3 has 15 amino acids. V dropped 4 bases and J dropped 0 bases, with 10 bases sitting between them. The CDR3 coding sequence is TGTGCCAGCAGTTCAGGGGCCCCAGCCAAAAACATTCAGTACTTC. Protein product: CASSSGAPAKNIQYF.

This clonotype was counted a few times. One end of the junction fails to match germline, which may point to a read error. The rearrangement links TRBV29-1 to TRBJ1-1; 8 bases agree with TRBD1. This CDR3 spans 14 amino acids. The germline gives CDR1 SQVTM, CDR2 ANQGSEA. The CDR3 protein is CSIERAGGVTEAFF. CDR3 DNA sequence: TGCAGCATTGAGAGGGCAGGGGGCGTCACTGAAGCTTTCTTT.

Notes on this clonotype: Since a much larger clone is just one base distant, this may be a read error. The chain recombines TRBV7-9 with TRBJ1-1; TRBD1 agrees at 7 bases. The length of the CDR3 is 15 residues. Trimming took 4 bases from V and 3 from J; bases not matched to a gene: 8. Germline V lookup: CDR1 SEHNR, CDR2 FQNEAQ (reference sequence). CDR3: CASSSDGQVDTEAFF. Written as DNA, the CDR3 is TGTGCCAGCAGCTCAGACGGACAGGTGGACACTGAAGCTTTCTTT.

This rearrangement joins TRBV6-6 to TRBJ1-5; no firm D call. The CDR3 length is 16 residues. V dropped 4 bases and J dropped 3 bases, with 16 bases sitting between them. Germline assignment: CDR1 MNHNY and CDR2 SVGAGI (reference sequence). CDR3 loop: CASSSPPLLNNQPQHF. The CDR3, as DNA: TGTGCCAGCAGTTCCCCCCCCCTTTTGAACAATCAGCCCCAGCATTTT.

This clonotype was observed many times. V and J are TRBV7-2 and TRBJ2-3; possibly TRBD2 for D (7 bases). The CDR3 is 16 residues long. CDR1 and CDR2 (germline): SGHTA, FQGNSA. The V gene lost 1 base and the J gene lost 3 bases, with 14 bases spanning the gap. Here the CDR3 reads CASSLEWGGVTDTQYF. The DNA for the CDR3 is TGTGCCAGCAGCTTAGAGTGGGGGGGCGTTACAGATACGCAGTATTTT.

In this sample, this clonotype turned up many times. The genes are TRBV2 and TRBJ2-7; 11 bases match TRBD2. The germline V gene encodes CDR1 SNHLY and CDR2 FYNNEI. The CDR3 consists of 16 residues. With V trimmed by 6 bases and J by 7 bases, 14 bases remained unmatched. CDR3 residues: CASSDAGTSGRREQYF. The CDR3 DNA sequence: TGTGCCAGCAGCGATGCAGGGACTAGCGGACGCCGGGAGCAGTACTTC.

This clonotype occurred a few times. The CDR3 nucleotides are TGTGCCAGCAGTGCGGGCATATTCGACACCGGGGAGCTGTTTTTT. Protein product: CASSAGIFDTGELFF. The chain has TRBV2 and TRBJ2-2; D unclear. The V end lost 4 bases, the J end lost 3 bases, and 12 bases lay between the germline ends. The germline CDR1 and CDR2 sequences are SNHLY and FYNNEI. CDR3 size: 15 residues. Full variable domain (remainder filled in from reference TRBV2 and TRBJ2-2): EPEVTQTPSHQVTQMGQEVILRCVPISNHLYFYWYRQILGQKVEFLVSFYNNEISEKSEIFDDQFSVERPDGSNFTLKIRSTKLEDSAMYFCASSAGIFDTGELFFGEGSRLTVL.

With regard to this clonotype: At one of its ends the junction is not consistent with the germline gene, which may arise from a read error. This chain joins TRBV19 and TRBJ1-5; no reliable D call. From germline, CDR1 is LNHDA and CDR2 SQIVND (reference sequence). This CDR3 region has 13 residues. CDR3 in amino acids: CANSIEGSQPQHF. CDR3 nucleotide sequence: TGTGCCAATAGTATAGAGGGCAGCCAGCCCCAGCATTTT.

A note on this clonotype: The CDR3 ends on some other residue instead of the conserved phenylalanine or tryptophan, so this is likely a read error. V gene TRBV20-1 combines with J gene TRBJ1-2; 7 nucleotides line up with TRBD1. The length of the CDR3 is 16 residues. The J segment lost 0 bases and the V segment lost 2 bases, leaving 9 bases of the junction unmatched. The germline V gene encodes CDR1 DFQATT and CDR2 SNEGSKA (reference sequence). The CDR3 coding sequence is TGCAGTGCTAGAACCAGAACCGGGACAGCTAACTATGGCTACACCCTC. Translation gives CSARTRTGTANYGYTL.